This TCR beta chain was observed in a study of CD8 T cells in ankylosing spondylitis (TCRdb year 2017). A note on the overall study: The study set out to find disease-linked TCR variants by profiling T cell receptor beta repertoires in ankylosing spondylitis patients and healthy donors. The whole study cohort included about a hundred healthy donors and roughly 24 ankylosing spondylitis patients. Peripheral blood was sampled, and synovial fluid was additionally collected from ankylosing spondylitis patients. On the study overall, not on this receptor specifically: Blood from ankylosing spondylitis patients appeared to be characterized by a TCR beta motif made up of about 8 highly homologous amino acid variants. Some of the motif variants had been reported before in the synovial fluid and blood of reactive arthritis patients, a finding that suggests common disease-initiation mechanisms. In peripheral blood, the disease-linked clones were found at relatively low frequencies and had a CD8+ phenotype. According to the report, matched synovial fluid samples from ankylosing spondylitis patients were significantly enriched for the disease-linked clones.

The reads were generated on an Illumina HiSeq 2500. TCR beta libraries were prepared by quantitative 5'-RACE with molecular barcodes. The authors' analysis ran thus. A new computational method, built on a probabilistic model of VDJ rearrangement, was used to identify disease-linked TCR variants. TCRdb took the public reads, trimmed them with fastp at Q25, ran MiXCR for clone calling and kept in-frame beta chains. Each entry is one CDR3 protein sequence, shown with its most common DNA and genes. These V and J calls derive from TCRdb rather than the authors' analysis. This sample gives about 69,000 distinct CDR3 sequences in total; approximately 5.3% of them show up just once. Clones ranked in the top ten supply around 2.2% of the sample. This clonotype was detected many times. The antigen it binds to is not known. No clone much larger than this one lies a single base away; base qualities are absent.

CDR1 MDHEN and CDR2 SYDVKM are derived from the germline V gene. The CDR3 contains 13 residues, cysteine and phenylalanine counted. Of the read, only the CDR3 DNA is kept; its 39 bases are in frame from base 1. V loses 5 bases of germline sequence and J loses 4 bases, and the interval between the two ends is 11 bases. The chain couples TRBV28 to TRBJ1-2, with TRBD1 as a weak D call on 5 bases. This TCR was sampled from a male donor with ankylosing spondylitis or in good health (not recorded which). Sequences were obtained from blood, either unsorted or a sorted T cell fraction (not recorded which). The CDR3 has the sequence CASSAAGGYGYTF. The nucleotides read TGTGCCAGCAGTGCCGCCGGGGGCTATGGCTACACCTTC.